This TCR beta chain was observed in a study of blood T cell repertoires in COVID-19 (dated by TCRdb to about 2020). Some background on the complete study: Samples from collaborators originated in the United States, Italy and Spain and spanned both the acute and convalescent phases of COVID-19. A freely available public database, intended as a resource for researchers studying the immune response to SARS-CoV-2, is where the repertoires were released. The material from the prospective study consisted of cDNA or gDNA derived from T cells, B-cell-depleted T cells, or PBMCs. Where available, HLA class I and class II types were taken from metadata supplied by the sample provider and were not determined by assay-based typing. Subjects who had been exposed to COVID-19, were actively infected with it, or had recovered from it provided the deeply sampled blood TCRbeta repertoires that made up the dataset. A de-identified subject ID, COVID-19 status, age in years and sex were almost always included in the sample metadata. The samples were drawn from the first 160 participants of the ongoing ImmuneRACE study and from 1,254 subjects provided by 6 global collaborators.

Each collaborating institution followed its own protocols to collect whole blood in K2EDTA tubes. For TCRbeta analysis, collaborators shipped samples as frozen whole blood, isolated PBMCs, or DNA extracted from either of those sample types. About this clone: Its antigen is currently not known. The sample holds no much larger clone one base away, and base qualities are not on file.

V is cut back by 3 bases and J by 2 bases, with 3 bases in the junction unmatched. The CDR3 goes from the cysteine to the phenylalanine over 15 residues. Of the read, only the CDR3 DNA is kept; its 45 bases are in frame from base 1. CDR1 and CDR2, looked up from the germline V gene (reference sequence), are LNHDA and SQIVND. The study at large found these results: How much clinical and demographic metadata was included differed by source and by participant, and the metadata was provided uncurated.

The immunoSEQ Assay, a bias-controlled multiplex PCR, was used to amplify TCRbeta CDR3 regions from genomic DNA. Per the original workflow: The number of nucleated cells in each sample was estimated by amplification of reference gene primers within the assay. Sequence reads were collapsed and filtered to measure the absolute abundance of every unique TCRbeta CDR3 rearrangement. For each sample, productive Simpson clonality was calculated as the square root of Simpson's diversity index across productive rearrangements. TCRdb carries this immuneACCESS record with in-frame sequences only. Its versions omit some clonotypes, under half of them owing to an unresolved V gene in the studies checked, with the rest unexplained. The D gene and trimming were derived from the DNA, and the V and J assignments and clone size from that table. A total of tens of thousands of clones appear in this sample, roughly four fifths of them only once. Of the sample, 7.3% is held by the ten largest clones.

The clonotype was recovered from a man between 35 and 55 years old with acute or convalescent COVID-19. Sequenced: peripheral blood. The rearranged chain carries TRBV19 and TRBJ2-7; the junction holds 11 bases that match TRBD1. The CDR3 region: CASSMAGQGAYEQYF. The DNA sequence reads TGTGCCAGTAGTATGGCGGGACAGGGGGCCTACGAGCAGTACTTC.